These 32 T cell receptor beta chains were all obtained from the same sample, sequenced in a study of technical replicates of blood from a handful of donors (dated by TCRdb to the late 2010s). Receptor amplification or capture employed the immunoSEQ multiplex PCR assay. TCRdb took this table from immuneACCESS and kept in-frame rearrangements with V and J called. Such tables lack part of the clones; where checked against another copy, unresolved V genes explain under half of the gap, and the rest is unexplained. Across this sample there are 95,000 to 100,000 clones, with 95% to 96% seen only once. The ten largest clones take up approximately 0.2% of the sample. Sequencing was carried out using T cells isolated from PBMCs. The receptors were gathered from a human donor in good health.

This chain joins TRBV2 and TRBJ1-2, with D unresolved. This CDR3 has 11 residues. V shed 11 bases and J shed 6 bases, with 13 bases lying between them. Looked up from germline, CDR1 is SNHLY and CDR2 is FYNNEI. The DNA of the CDR3 is TGTGCCGCGGAGGGATTGGATGGCTACACCTTC. This gives the protein CAAEGLDGYTF.

CDR3 sequence: CSVVRRGTDTQYF. CDR3 nucleotide sequence: TGCAGCGTTGTGCGGCGGGGGACAGATACGCAGTATTTT. The V call is TRBV29-1, the J call TRBJ2-3; 7 bases fit TRBD2. Germline CDR1 reads SQVTM; CDR2 reads ANQGSEA. V shed 4 bases and J 3 bases; nucleotides not matched to a gene: 4. The CDR3 length is 13 residues.

V gene TRBV6-6 combines with J gene TRBJ1-1; 7 positions match TRBD1. The ends lost 2 bases at V and 4 bases at J; junction bases unmatched: 1. The CDR3 covers 13 residues. From germline, CDR1 is MNHNY and CDR2 SVGAGI (reference sequence). This chain's CDR3 is CASSYRDSTEAFF. In DNA form, the CDR3 reads TGTGCCAGCAGTTACCGGGACAGCACTGAAGCTTTCTTT.

The V and J genes are TRBV19 and TRBJ1-1; TRBD1 is a possible D gene (6 bases). Germline V gene data show CDR1 as LNHDA and CDR2 as SQIVND (reference sequence). The CDR3 has 13 residues. V lost 8 bases to trimming and J lost 1 base, with 11 bases between them. The CDR3 DNA is TGTGCCAGTCGTGGGGGCTGGAACACTGAAGCTTTCTTT. Translated: CASRGGWNTEAFF.

The rearrangement joins TRBV4-1 to TRBJ2-1; possible D gene TRBD1, 6 bases. V shed 1 base and J shed 1 base, with 11 bases lying between them. This CDR3 is 16 amino acids long. Germline V CDR1 and CDR2: MGHRA, YSYEKL. The CDR3 DNA sequence: TGCGCCAGCAGCCAAGTCAGGGGACGGTCCTACAATGAGCAGTTCTTC. This encodes CASSQVRGRSYNEQFF.

This clone has only one observation. The CDR3 coding sequence is TGCAGCGTTGCAACAGGGGGAACAGATACGCAGTATTTT. Amino acids: CSVATGGTDTQYF. V gene TRBV29-1 combines with J gene TRBJ2-3; 8 bases align to TRBD1. The CDR3 is made up of 13 amino acids. The V gene end was trimmed by 4 bases and the J gene end by 3 bases; junction bases not matched to a gene: 3. CDR1 SQVTM and CDR2 ANQGSEA come from the germline V gene.

The sample holds one count of this clone. CDR3 protein: CASSYHSGDGYGYTF. Here the CDR3 DNA reads TGTGCCAGCAGTTATCATTCGGGGGACGGCTATGGCTACACCTTC. V is TRBV2 and J is TRBJ1-2, with a possible D match to TRBD1 (5 bases). Between the trimmed V and J ends, which lost 5 bases and 4 bases, there was a span of 17 bases. The CDR3 loop spans 15 amino acids. Germline CDR1 is SNHLY and CDR2 is FYNNEI.

In its sample, this clone was seen a few times. As DNA, the CDR3 is TGCGCCAGCAGTGATAATCAAGGGGGGAACACTGAAGCTTTCTTT. It encodes CASSDNQGGNTEAFF. V usage is TRBV10-1 and J usage is TRBJ1-1; possible D gene TRBD1, 6 bases. Trimming cost V 3 bases and J 1 base, with 12 bases left between them. The CDR3 totals 15 residues. In germline, CDR1 is WNHNN, CDR2 SYGVQD (reference sequence).

The chain joins TRBV30 to TRBJ2-7, with 9 bases aligning to TRBD1. This CDR3 is built from 18 residues. V dropped 2 bases and J dropped 6; count of bases not matched to a gene: 20. Germline loops: CDR1 GTSNPN, CDR2 SVGIG (reference sequence). This CDR3 is CAWSLGRGPGTGFGEQYF. The CDR3, as DNA: TGTGCCTGGAGTCTTGGAAGGGGACCCGGGACAGGGTTCGGCGAGCAGTACTTC.

The J gene is TRBJ2-1, the V gene TRBV6-1, with TRBD2 matching 7 bases. Germline V gene lookup returns CDR1 MNHNS and CDR2 SASEGT. The CDR3 totals 13 residues. V shed 3 bases and J 8 bases; nucleotides not matched to a gene: 4. The CDR3 DNA follows: TGTGCCAGCAGTGAGGGAGGGAGGGATGAGCAGTTCTTC. Protein: CASSEGGRDEQFF.

The V and J genes are TRBV6-5 and TRBJ2-2; TRBD1 matches 7 bases. The J segment lost 6 bases and the V segment lost 3 bases, leaving 7 bases of the junction unmatched. The CDR3 covers 15 residues. CDR1 is MNHEY, CDR2 SVGAGI, per germline. The chain's CDR3 is CASSYWTQGAGELFF. CDR3 DNA: TGTGCCAGCAGTTATTGGACCCAGGGGGCCGGGGAGCTGTTTTTT.

V usage is TRBV4-1 and J usage is TRBJ1-6; the D gene is possibly TRBD1 (5 bases). CDR1 is MGHRA, CDR2 YSYEKL, per germline. With 3 bases removed from V and 3 bases from J, the gap between germline ends came to 24 bases. The CDR3 covers 20 residues. Here the CDR3 reads CASSHGLGRGGGFYNSPLHF. The DNA for the CDR3 is TGCGCCAGCAGCCATGGTCTGGGGAGGGGAGGTGGATTCTATAATTCACCCCTCCACTTT.

The V and J genes are TRBV27 and TRBJ2-7; a possible D gene is TRBD2 (5 bases). V lost 2 bases to trimming and J lost 6 bases, with 11 bases between them. The CDR3 runs 13 residues. In germline, CDR1 is MNHEY, CDR2 SMNVEV (reference sequence). The CDR3 sequence is CASSLTSLREQYF. In nucleotides, the CDR3 is TGTGCCAGCAGTTTAACTAGTTTGCGCGAGCAGTACTTC.

The chain uses TRBV11-3 and TRBJ1-2; no definite D call. The CDR3 totals 14 residues. Trimming left V 4 bases short and J 2 bases short, with 11 bases between. Germline V lookup: CDR1 SGHNT, CDR2 YENEEA. The CDR3 coding sequence is TGTGCCAGCAGCTCATCAGTATTAAACTATGGCTACACCTTC. It specifies CASSSSVLNYGYTF. The full variable domain, its missing parts supplied by reference TRBV11-3 and TRBJ1-2, is EAGVVQSPRYKIIEKKQPVAFWCNPISGHNTLYWYLQNLGQGPELLIRYENEEAVDDSQLPKDRFSAERLKGVDSTLKIQPAELGDSAVYLCASSSSVLNYGYTFGSGTRLTVV.

A single count supports this clone. V gene TRBV11-2 combines with J gene TRBJ1-4; D gene uncertain. The V gene's germline CDR1 is SGHAT and CDR2 FQNNGV. Trimming left V 1 base short and J 2 bases short, with 5 bases between. This CDR3 comprises 14 residues. CDR3 amino acids: CASSLGLTNEKLFF. The CDR3 DNA reads as TGTGCCAGCAGCTTAGGGCTTACTAATGAAAAACTGTTTTTT.

In regard to this clone: Mismatch with germline at one junction end may stem from a read error. The gene calls are TRBV6-5 and TRBJ2-5, with 7 bases aligning to TRBD1. The length of the CDR3 is 12 residues. Germline lookup yields CDR1 MNHEY and CDR2 SVGAGI. The CDR3 sequence: CASSSRRGQYNF. For the CDR3, the DNA is TGTGCCAGCAGTTCCCGTCGGGGACAGTATAACTTC.

The chain has TRBV9 and TRBJ2-2, with 12 positions matching TRBD1. The V and J ends lost 3 bases and 6 bases, in that order; junction bases with no gene match: 3. Germline CDR1 and CDR2: SGDLS and YYNGEE. The CDR3 spans 15 residues. The chain's CDR3 is CASSEGQGASGELFF. DNA of the CDR3: TGTGCCAGCAGCGAGGGACAGGGGGCCTCCGGGGAGCTGTTTTTT.

Written as DNA, the CDR3 is TGTGCCAGCAGTTCCTCAGGGAAAGGAGCTTTCTTT. It encodes CASSSSGKGAFF. The J gene is TRBJ1-1, the V gene TRBV28, with TRBD1 as a possible D gene (5 bases). This CDR3 region has 12 residues. The germline CDR1 and CDR2 sequences are MDHEN and SYDVKM. V dropped 4 bases and J dropped 10 bases, with 13 bases sitting between them. Looking up the rest from reference TRBV28 and TRBJ1-1 gives the full variable domain: DVKVTQSSRYLVKRTGEKVFLECVQDMDHENMFWYRQDPGLGLRLIYFSYDVKMKEKGDIPEGYSVSREKKERFSLILESASTNQTSMYLCASSSSGKGAFFGQGTRLTVV.

The rearrangement joins TRBV29-1 to TRBJ1-5; D remains ambiguous. This CDR3 has 13 residues. Deletions cut 6 bases from V and 0 bases from J, with 9 bases between. The germline V gene encodes CDR1 SQVTM and CDR2 ANQGSEA. This CDR3 reads CSVRGGSNQPQHF. The CDR3 nucleotides read TGCAGCGTGAGAGGCGGTAGCAATCAGCCCCAGCATTTT.

J is TRBJ2-1 and V is TRBV14; weak D call: TRBD2 (5 bases). The CDR3 is 15 residues long. Germline CDR1 SGHDN, CDR2 FVKESK. Trimming took 3 bases from V and 8 from J, leaving 17 bases between them. The CDR3 loop reads CASSQSPKVSDEQFF. CDR3 bases: TGTGCCAGCAGCCAGAGCCCTAAGGTTAGCGATGAGCAGTTCTTC.

A few counts support this clone. The chain couples TRBV25-1 to TRBJ2-1; 8 nucleotides match TRBD2. This CDR3 is built from 15 residues. CDR1 and CDR2 from the germline V gene are MGHDK and SYGVNS. V dropped 6 bases and J dropped 2; count of bases not matched to a gene: 6. CDR3 sequence (DNA): TGTGCCAGCAGGCCAGCGGGAGCGACCTACAATGAGCAGTTCTTC. Translation gives CASRPAGATYNEQFF.

The rearrangement joins TRBV11-3 to TRBJ1-1; tentatively, D is TRBD1 (6 bases). Germline V gene lookup returns CDR1 SGHNT and CDR2 YENEEA. This CDR3 contains 13 residues. With 6 bases removed from V and 8 bases from J, the gap between germline ends came to 16 bases. The CDR3 coding sequence is TGTGCCAGCAGTCCGTCGGGAGGGACAGAAGCTTTCTTT. Its protein is CASSPSGGTEAFF.

The chain carries TRBV28 and TRBJ2-7; 7 bases align to TRBD1. Germline V lookup: CDR1 MDHEN, CDR2 SYDVKM. The CDR3 extends over 13 amino acids. Trimming cost V 5 bases and J 1 base; bases outside gene matches: 2. The CDR3 here is CASSPGQSYEQYF. CDR3 sequence (DNA): TGTGCCAGCAGTCCGGGACAGTCCTACGAGCAGTACTTC.

The rearrangement joins TRBV7-9 to TRBJ1-2; perhaps TRBD1 as D (5 bases). This CDR3 is 13 amino acids long. V lost 5 bases to trimming and J lost 4 bases, with 11 bases between them. Germline CDR1 and CDR2: SEHNR and FQNEAQ (reference sequence). In DNA form, the CDR3 reads TGTGCCAGCAGCCAACAGGATTCCTATGGCTACACCTTC. This sequence encodes CASSQQDSYGYTF.

V gene TRBV19 combines with J gene TRBJ1-2, with D hard to call. The CDR3 has 14 residues. Germline CDR1 and CDR2: LNHDA and SQIVND (reference sequence). Trimming removed 5 bases at V and 6 bases at J, with 16 bases between. This chain's CDR3 is CASSPMAVEDGYTF. In DNA, the CDR3 is TGTGCCAGTAGTCCGATGGCTGTGGAGGATGGCTACACCTTC.

This clone has more than one count but fewer than ten. V usage is TRBV9 and J usage is TRBJ1-5; 10 bases map to TRBD1. The germline CDR1 and CDR2 sequences are SGDLS and YYNGEE. Unmatched junction bases numbered 2, after V lost 4 bases and J lost 1 base. CDR3 length: 15 residues. The DNA for the CDR3 is TGTGCCAGCAGCCGGGGACAGGGGAGCAATCAGCCCCAGCATTTT. It yields the protein CASSRGQGSNQPQHF.

This clone was seen only once. The gene calls are TRBV30 and TRBJ1-2; D ambiguous. The germline V gene encodes CDR1 GTSNPN and CDR2 SVGIG (reference sequence). The CDR3 loop spans 12 amino acids. Trimming left V 5 bases short and J 7 bases short, with 14 bases between. CDR3 in DNA: TGTGCCTGGGGGCCACATGTAGGTGGCTACACCTTC. It translates to CAWGPHVGGYTF.

This chain connects TRBV7-9 to TRBJ2-5, with 10 bases aligning to TRBD2. V shed 5 bases and J 5 bases; nucleotides not matched to a gene: 11. CDR3 length: 16 residues. Germline assignment: CDR1 SEHNR and CDR2 FQNEAQ (reference sequence). The CDR3 DNA sequence: TGTGCCAGCAGCCCCAGAGCGGGAGGGCCGTTGGAGACCCAGTACTTC. As protein: CASSPRAGGPLETQYF.

The chain has TRBV15 and TRBJ1-1, with a possible D match to TRBD1 (5 bases). CDR1 LNHNV and CDR2 YYDKDF come from the germline V gene (reference sequence). CDR3 length: 14 residues. The V end was cut by 1 base, the J end by 5 bases, with 11 bases between. CDR3 nucleotides: TGTGCCACCAGCAGAGTACCAGGGCGGACTGAAGCTTTCTTT. Residues: CATSRVPGRTEAFF.

This chain joins TRBV14 and TRBJ2-7; the D is unclear. From germline, CDR1 is SGHDN and CDR2 FVKESK. V was cut by 0 bases and J by 1 base, with 7 bases left in between. The CDR3 is 14 amino acids. The CDR3 is CASSQDIGSYEQYF. CDR3 DNA sequence: TGTGCCAGCAGCCAAGATATCGGTTCCTACGAGCAGTACTTC.

This clone appeared once. The genes are TRBV7-9 and TRBJ2-1, with D hard to call. The germline V and J ends were trimmed by 2 bases and 3 bases, with 5 bases remaining between them. Germline lookup yields CDR1 SEHNR and CDR2 FQNEAQ (reference sequence). This CDR3 comprises 13 residues. CDR3 sequence reads: CASSLTVYNEQFF. DNA for the CDR3: TGTGCCAGCAGCTTAACGGTCTACAATGAGCAGTTCTTC.

This chain joins TRBV4-1 and TRBJ1-5, with 7 bases fitting TRBD1. This CDR3 region has 15 residues. Germline V lookup: CDR1 MGHRA, CDR2 YSYEKL. V lost 3 bases and J lost 5; bases outside the gene matches: 7. CDR3 in amino acids: CASSQGDRDYQPQHF. As DNA, the CDR3 is TGCGCCAGCAGCCAGGGTGACAGGGACTATCAGCCCCAGCATTTT.